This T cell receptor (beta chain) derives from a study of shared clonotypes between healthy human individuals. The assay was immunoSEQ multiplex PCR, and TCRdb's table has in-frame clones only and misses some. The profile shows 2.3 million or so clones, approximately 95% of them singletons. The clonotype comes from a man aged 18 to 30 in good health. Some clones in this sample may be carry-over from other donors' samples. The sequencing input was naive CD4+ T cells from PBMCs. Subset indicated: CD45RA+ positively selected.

In DNA, the CDR3 is TGTGCCAGCAGTCTTGAGAGAAGACTAAACACCGGGGAGCTGTTTTTT. Its protein is CASSLERRLNTGELFF. V is TRBV14 and J is TRBJ2-2, with D perhaps matching TRBD2 (5 bases). Per germline, CDR1 SGHDN and CDR2 FVKESK. The V gene lost 6 bases and the J gene lost 2 bases, with 16 bases spanning the gap. The CDR3 is 16 amino acids.